These 16 T cell receptor beta chains were all obtained from the same sample, sequenced in a study of shared clonotypes between healthy human individuals. TCRdb's copy holds only in-frame clones and misses some; the assay was immunoSEQ multiplex PCR. The data contain 640,000 or so clones, about two thirds of them singletons. Sequencing was carried out using memory CD4+ T cells sorted from blood. This sample's subset: CD45RA-negative fraction. All receptors derive from a woman in her 30s in good health.

The chain is built from TRBV5-4 and TRBJ1-1, with TRBD1 identical over 7 bases. This CDR3 spans 13 amino acids. J was trimmed by 5 bases and V by 1 base; bases with no gene match: 2. Per germline, CDR1 SGHNT and CDR2 YYREEE (reference sequence). The CDR3 loop reads CASSLRGRTEAFF. The CDR3, as DNA: TGTGCCAGCAGCTTGAGGGGGCGGACTGAAGCTTTCTTT.

V and J are TRBV5-1 and TRBJ2-7; D is possibly TRBD1 (6 bases). The V gene's germline CDR1 is SGHRS and CDR2 YFSETQ. The CDR3 is made up of 13 amino acids. V was cut by 4 bases and J by 3 bases, with 11 bases left in between. The CDR3 loop is CASSTRTDYEQYF. As DNA, the CDR3 is TGCGCCAGCAGCACCAGGACAGACTACGAGCAGTACTTC.

This clone was seen a few times. The V call is TRBV28, the J call TRBJ2-7; the D gene is possibly TRBD2 (5 bases). From germline, CDR1 is MDHEN and CDR2 SYDVKM. CDR3 size: 14 residues. With 2 bases removed from V and 6 bases from J, the gap between germline ends came to 14 bases. The CDR3 here is CASSLIGTSGEQYF. In nucleotides, the CDR3 is TGTGCCAGCAGTTTAATAGGAACTAGTGGCGAGCAGTACTTC.

V and J are TRBV6-5 and TRBJ2-7; 11 nucleotides agree with TRBD1. J gave up 5 bases and V 5 bases, and 8 bases lay outside the gene matches. The CDR3 length is 15 residues. The germline CDR1 and CDR2 sequences are MNHEY and SVGAGI. The CDR3 region is CASSSPGQGVNEQYF. The DNA for the CDR3 is TGTGCCAGCAGTAGCCCGGGACAGGGGGTCAACGAGCAGTACTTC.

Worth noting for this clone: At the DNA level, this CDR3 is encoded by other sequences in the same sample as well. V and J are TRBV7-3 and TRBJ2-5; TRBD1 matches 10 bases. The CDR3 sequence is 14 residues long. Germline V gene lookup returns CDR1 SGHTA and CDR2 FQGTGA. The ends lost 3 bases at V and 4 bases at J; junction bases unmatched: 2. The CDR3 reads CASSLTGGAETQYF. The CDR3 nucleotides read TGTGCCAGCAGCTTGACAGGGGGCGCAGAGACCCAGTACTTC. The entire variable domain, with the rest obtained from reference TRBV7-3 and TRBJ2-5, is as follows: GAGVSQTPSNKVTEKGKYVELRCDPISGHTALYWYRQSLGQGPEFLIYFQGTGAADDSGLPNDRFFAVRPEGSVSTLKIQRTERGDSAVYLCASSLTGGAETQYFGPGTRLLVL.

V is TRBV27 and J is TRBJ2-6; TRBD1 matches 8 bases. CDR3 length: 19 residues. Germline V gene sequence: CDR1 MNHEY, CDR2 SMNVEV (reference sequence). J was trimmed by 0 bases and V by 1 base; bases with no gene match: 8. This chain's CDR3 is CASSLWVGTGSSGANVLTF. CDR3 bases: TGTGCCAGCAGTTTATGGGTGGGGACAGGCTCCTCTGGGGCCAACGTCCTGACTTTC.

The sample holds one count of this clone. The chain employs TRBV2 and TRBJ2-1; 9 positions agree with TRBD2. Germline lookup yields CDR1 SNHLY and CDR2 FYNNEI. The CDR3 extends over 14 amino acids. V dropped 5 bases and J dropped 2; count of bases not matched to a gene: 1. CDR3 amino acids: CASSSGRPYNEQFF. The CDR3 DNA reads TGTGCCAGCAGTAGCGGGAGGCCCTACAATGAGCAGTTCTTC.

Only one count was recorded for this clone. The chain recombines TRBV10-1 with TRBJ2-2, with 7 positions matching TRBD2. Germline assignment: CDR1 WNHNN and CDR2 SYGVQD (reference sequence). J lost 6 bases, V lost 2 bases, and 6 bases had no gene match. There are 15 residues in the CDR3. The CDR3 DNA reads TGCGCCAGCAGTGAGGGCGGGAGAAGGGCCGGGGAGCTGTTTTTT. Translated: CASSEGGRRAGELFF.

The rearrangement joins TRBV7-9 to TRBJ2-7; D is possibly TRBD2 (5 bases). The CDR3 extends over 16 amino acids. V lost 1 base and J lost 0, with 13 bases in between. Germline CDR1 SEHNR, CDR2 FQNEAQ (reference sequence). The CDR3 sequence is CASSLVSWESSYEQYF. For the CDR3, the DNA is TGTGCCAGCAGCTTAGTTAGCTGGGAGAGCTCCTACGAGCAGTACTTC.

This clone was found a few times. This chain connects TRBV27 to TRBJ2-1; the match to TRBD2 covers 8 bases. The CDR3 sequence is 16 residues long. With V trimmed by 5 bases and J by 6 bases, 12 bases remained unmatched. Germline CDR1 and CDR2: MNHEY and SMNVEV (reference sequence). For the CDR3, the DNA is TGTGCCAGCAGTCCTCTAGACATAGCGGGGACCAATGAGCAGTTCTTC. It translates to CASSPLDIAGTNEQFF.

This clone came up once. This chain uses TRBV4-2 with TRBJ1-4; D uncertain. Germline loops: CDR1 LGHNA, CDR2 YNFKEQ. Between the trimmed V and J ends, which lost 5 bases and 3 bases, there was a span of 13 bases. This CDR3 region has 15 residues. CDR3: CASSGGSGANEKLFF. The CDR3 DNA reads as TGTGCCAGCAGCGGAGGTAGTGGGGCTAATGAAAAACTGTTTTTT.

This sequence joins TRBV5-1 and TRBJ1-3, with D uncertain. The CDR3 runs 14 residues. The V end was cut by 2 bases, the J end by 0 bases, with 6 bases between. From germline, CDR1 is SGHRS and CDR2 YFSETQ. The CDR3 reads CASSLARSGNTIYF. CDR3 nucleotide sequence: TGCGCCAGCAGCTTAGCTCGCTCTGGAAACACCATATATTTT.

The V gene is TRBV7-8, the J gene TRBJ1-5, with no clear D. Germline lookup yields CDR1 SGHVS and CDR2 FQNEAQ. Trimming pared 5 bases from V and 4 bases from J, leaving 9 bases between. This CDR3 spans 13 amino acids. The CDR3 region is CASSREGNQPQHF. CDR3 nucleotide sequence: TGTGCCAGCAGCCGCGAGGGAAATCAGCCCCAGCATTTT.

The chain links TRBV7-9 to TRBJ1-2, with no clear D. The V end lost 1 base, the J end lost 5 bases, and 20 bases lay between the germline ends. The CDR3 length is 17 residues. CDR1 and CDR2 (germline): SEHNR, FQNEAQ (reference sequence). CDR3 region: CASSLDRGEVSQYGYTF. CDR3 DNA: TGTGCCAGCAGCTTAGATCGCGGAGAAGTGAGCCAATATGGCTACACCTTC.

The V gene is TRBV29-1, the J gene TRBJ1-1; D uncertain. CDR3 size: 13 residues. V dropped 1 base and J dropped 1 base, with 7 bases sitting between them. Germline lookup yields CDR1 SQVTM and CDR2 ANQGSEA. In nucleotides, the CDR3 is TGCAGCGTTGAAGCGGGTCAGAACACTGAAGCTTTCTTT. This sequence encodes CSVEAGQNTEAFF.

The chain combines TRBV5-5 with TRBJ2-7; 7 nucleotides align to TRBD1. Losses at the gene ends were 2 bases for V and 3 bases for J; bases not matched to a gene: 8. This CDR3 has 15 residues. CDR1 and CDR2 from the germline V gene are SGHKS and YYEKEE (reference sequence). The CDR3 protein is CASSLSTGKDYEQYF. In DNA form, the CDR3 reads TGTGCCAGCAGCTTATCGACAGGGAAGGACTACGAGCAGTACTTC. The full variable domain, in which reference TRBV5-5 and TRBJ2-7 provide the parts outside the CDR3, is DAGVTQSPTHLIKTRGQQVTLRCSPISGHKSVSWYQQVLGQGPQFIFQYYEKEERGRGNFPDRFSARQFPNYSSELNVNALLLGDSALYLCASSLSTGKDYEQYFGPGTRLTVT.